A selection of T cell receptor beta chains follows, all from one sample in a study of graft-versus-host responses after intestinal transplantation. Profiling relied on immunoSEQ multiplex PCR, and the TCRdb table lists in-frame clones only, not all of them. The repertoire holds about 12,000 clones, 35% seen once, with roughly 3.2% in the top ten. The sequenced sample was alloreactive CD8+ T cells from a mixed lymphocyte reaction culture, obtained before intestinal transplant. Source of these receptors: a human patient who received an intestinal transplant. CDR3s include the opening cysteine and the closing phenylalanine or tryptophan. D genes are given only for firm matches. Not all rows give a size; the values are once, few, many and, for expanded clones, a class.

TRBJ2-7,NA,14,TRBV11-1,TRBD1,CASSSPQGAYEQYF,TGTGCCAGCAGCTCCCCGCAGGGGGCCTACGAGCAGTACTTC
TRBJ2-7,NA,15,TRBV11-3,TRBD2,CASSLRAGGPDEQYF,TGTGCCAGCAGCCTAAGGGCGGGAGGGCCGGACGAGCAGTACTTC
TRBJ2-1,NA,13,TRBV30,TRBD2,CARRVAGYNEQFF,TGTGCCCGGAGGGTAGCGGGATACAATGAGCAGTTCTTC
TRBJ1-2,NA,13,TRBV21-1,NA,CASSKGRHYGYTF,TGTGCCAGCAGCAAAGGAAGGCACTATGGCTACACCTTC
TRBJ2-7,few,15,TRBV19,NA,CASSIRRGKRHEQYF,TGTGCCAGTAGTATACGAAGAGGAAAAAGGCACGAGCAGTACTTC
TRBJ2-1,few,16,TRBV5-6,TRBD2,CASSWEGTRVRNEQFF,TGTGCCAGCAGCTGGGAAGGGACTAGGGTGAGGAATGAGCAGTTCTTC
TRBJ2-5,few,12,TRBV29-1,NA,CSVLDFWETQYF,TGCAGCGTTCTGGACTTTTGGGAGACCCAGTACTTC
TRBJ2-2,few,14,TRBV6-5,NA,CAASAGQYTGELFF,TGTGCCGCCTCGGCGGGACAGTACACCGGGGAGCTGTTTTTT
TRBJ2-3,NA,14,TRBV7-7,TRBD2,CASSLGLAGDTQYF,TGTGCCAGCAGCTTAGGACTAGCGGGAGATACGCAGTATTTT
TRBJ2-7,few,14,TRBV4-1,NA,CASSQAASSYEQYF,TGCGCCAGCAGCCAAGCAGCTAGCTCCTACGAGCAGTACTTC
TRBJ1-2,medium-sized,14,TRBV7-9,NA,CASSPSGLVYGYTF,TGTGCCAGCAGCCCCAGTGGGCTTGTCTATGGCTACACCTTC
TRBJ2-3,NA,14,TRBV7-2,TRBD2,CASSLWEGSDTQYF,TGTGCCAGCAGCTTGTGGGAGGGGTCAGATACGCAGTATTTT
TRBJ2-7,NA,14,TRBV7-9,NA,CASSSMGISYEQYF,TGTGCCAGCAGCTCAATGGGAATCTCCTACGAGCAGTACTTC
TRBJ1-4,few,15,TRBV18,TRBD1,CASSPIGGKNEKLFF,TGTGCCAGCTCACCAATAGGGGGCAAGAATGAAAAACTGTTTTTT
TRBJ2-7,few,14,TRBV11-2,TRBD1,CASSWTGQGYEQYF,TGCGCCAGCAGCTGGACGGGACAGGGGTACGAGCAGTACTTC
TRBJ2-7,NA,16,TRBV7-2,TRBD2,CASSQEGGGRDYEQYF,TGCGCCAGCAGCCAAGAAGGAGGCGGGAGAGATTACGAGCAGTACTTC
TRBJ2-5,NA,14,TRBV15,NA,CATSTATQRETQYF,TGTGCCACCAGCACCGCCACTCAGCGAGAGACCCAGTACTTC
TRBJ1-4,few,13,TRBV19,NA,CASRGKFYEKLFF,TGTGCCAGCCGGGGGAAGTTTTATGAAAAACTGTTTTTT
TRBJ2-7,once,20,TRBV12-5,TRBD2,CASGLVPGLAGVWPSYEQYF,TGTGCTAGTGGTTTGGTTCCGGGACTAGCGGGAGTGTGGCCCTCCTACGAGCAGTACTTC
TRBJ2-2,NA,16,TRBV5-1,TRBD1,CASSRPDRAYTGELFF,TGCGCCAGCAGCCGACCGGACAGGGCATACACCGGGGAGCTGTTTTTT
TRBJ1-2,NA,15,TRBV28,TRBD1,CASSLRDRGQGGYTF,TGTGCCAGCAGTTTAAGGGACAGGGGGCAGGGGGGCTACACCTTC
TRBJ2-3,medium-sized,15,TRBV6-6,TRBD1,CASSDPGQITDTQYF,TGTGCCAGCAGTGACCCGGGACAGATCACAGATACGCAGTATTTT
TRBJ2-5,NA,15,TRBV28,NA,CASSRRRGYQETQYF,TGTGCCAGCAGTCGCCGACGGGGGTACCAAGAGACCCAGTACTTC
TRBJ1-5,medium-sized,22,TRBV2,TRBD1,CASSDERESVLAGTGRAQPQHF,TGTGCCAGCAGCGACGAACGGGAGTCGGTTCTTGCCGGGACAGGGAGGGCTCAGCCCCAGCATTTT
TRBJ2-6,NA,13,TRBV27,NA,CASRPSGANVLTF,TGTGCCAGCCGGCCCTCTGGGGCCAACGTCCTGACTTTC
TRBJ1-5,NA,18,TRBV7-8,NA,CASSLSGLSRYSNQPQHF,TGTGCCAGCAGCTTATCCGGACTCTCGCGGTATAGCAATCAGCCCCAGCATTTT
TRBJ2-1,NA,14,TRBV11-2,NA,CASSLVREYSEQFF,TGTGCCAGCAGCTTAGTCCGGGAGTACTCTGAGCAGTTCTTC
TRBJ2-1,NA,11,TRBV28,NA,CASSSSHEQFF,TGTGCCAGCAGTTCCTCCCATGAGCAGTTCTTC
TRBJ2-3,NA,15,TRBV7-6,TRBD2,CASSLSAGGGDTQYF,TGTGCCAGCAGCTTAAGTGCGGGAGGGGGAGATACGCAGTATTTT
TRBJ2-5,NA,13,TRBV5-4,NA,CASSCGGRETQYF,TGTGCCAGCAGCTGTGGGGGTCGAGAGACCCAGTACTTC
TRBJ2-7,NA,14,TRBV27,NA,CASSYSDGPYEQYF,TGTGCCAGCAGTTACTCGGACGGCCCCTACGAGCAGTACTTC
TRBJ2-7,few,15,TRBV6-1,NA,CASSEADWGMYEQYF,TGTGCCAGCAGTGAAGCGGATTGGGGTATGTACGAGCAGTACTTC
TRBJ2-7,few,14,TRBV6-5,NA,CASSLSGSSYEQYF,TGTGCCAGCAGTCTGTCAGGGTCCTCCTACGAGCAGTACTTC
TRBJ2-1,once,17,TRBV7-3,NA,CASSSLGGGIGYNEQFF,TGTGCCAGCAGCTCCCTTGGGGGCGGGATCGGCTACAATGAGCAGTTCTTC
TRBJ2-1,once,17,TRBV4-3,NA,CASSQGVRVGFSDEQFF,TGCGCCAGCAGCCAAGGGGTCAGGGTAGGGTTTAGCGATGAGCAGTTCTTC
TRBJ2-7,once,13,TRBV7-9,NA,CASSPDSSYEQYF,TGTGCCAGCAGCCCTGACAGCTCCTACGAGCAGTACTTC
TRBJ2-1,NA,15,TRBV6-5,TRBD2,CASSYSASGRNEQFF,TGTGCCAGCAGTTACTCTGCTAGCGGGAGAAATGAGCAGTTCTTC
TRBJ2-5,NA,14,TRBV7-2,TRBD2,CASSLAGGQETQYF,TGTGCCAGCAGCTTGGCGGGAGGGCAGGAGACCCAGTACTTC
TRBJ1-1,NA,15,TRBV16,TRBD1,CASSQLDRANTEAFF,TGTGCCAGCAGCCAACTAGACAGGGCGAACACTGAAGCTTTCTTT
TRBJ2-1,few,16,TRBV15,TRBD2,CATSRDLSGGYNEQFF,TGTGCCACCAGCAGAGATCTGAGCGGGGGATACAATGAGCAGTTCTTC
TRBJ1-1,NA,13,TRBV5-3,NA,CASSPGTNTEAFF,TGTGCCAGCAGCCCAGGGACGAACACTGAAGCTTTCTTT
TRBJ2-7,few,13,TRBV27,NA,CASSYPGGDGWYF,TGTGCCAGCAGTTACCCCGGCGGGGACGGCTGGTACTTC
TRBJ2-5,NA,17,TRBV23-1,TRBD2,CASSHHGLAGGGETQYF,TGCGCCAGCAGTCACCACGGACTAGCGGGAGGGGGGGAGACCCAGTACTTC
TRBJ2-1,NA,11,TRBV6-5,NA,CASIDNNEQFF,TGTGCCAGCATCGACAACAATGAGCAGTTCTTC
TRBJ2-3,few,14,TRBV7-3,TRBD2,CASVGRGITDTQYF,TGTGCCAGCGTCGGGAGGGGCATCACAGATACGCAGTATTTT
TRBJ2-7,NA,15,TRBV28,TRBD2,CASSPLAGGPYEQYF,TGTGCCAGCAGTCCCTTAGCGGGAGGGCCGTACGAGCAGTACTTC
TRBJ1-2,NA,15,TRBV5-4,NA,CASSPSPRRYYGYTF,TGTGCCAGCAGCCCATCCCCGCGGAGGTACTATGGCTACACCTTC
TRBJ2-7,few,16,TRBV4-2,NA,CASSQEGAPAMYEQYF,TGTGCCAGCAGCCAAGAAGGAGCGCCTGCGATGTACGAGCAGTACTTC
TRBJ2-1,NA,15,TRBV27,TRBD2,CASSPTSGLRNEQFF,TGTGCCAGCAGTCCAACTAGCGGACTGAGGAATGAGCAGTTCTTC
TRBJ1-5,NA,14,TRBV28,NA,CASSLAGSNQPQHF,TGTGCCAGCAGTTTAGCCGGGAGCAATCAGCCCCAGCATTTT
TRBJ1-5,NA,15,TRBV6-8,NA,CASSLSTGSNQPQHF,TGTGCCAGCAGTCTCTCGACGGGTTCGAATCAGCCCCAGCATTTT
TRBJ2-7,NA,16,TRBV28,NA,CASSNAGLRYYYEQYF,TGTGCCAGCAGTAACGCGGGACTCAGATATTACTACGAGCAGTACTTC
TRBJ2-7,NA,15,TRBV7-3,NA,CASSPEEGWGYEQYF,TGTGCCAGCAGCCCAGAGGAGGGCTGGGGATACGAGCAGTACTTC
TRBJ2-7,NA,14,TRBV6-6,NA,CASSYRGPSYEQYF,TGTGCCAGCAGTTACCGAGGTCCCTCCTACGAGCAGTACTTC
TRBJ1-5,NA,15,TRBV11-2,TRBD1,CASSAGTAFNQPQHF,TGTGCCAGCAGCGCAGGGACAGCTTTCAATCAGCCCCAGCATTTT
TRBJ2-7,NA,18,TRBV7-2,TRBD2,CASSLGAPPSGRAYEQYF,TGTGCCAGCAGCTTAGGGGCCCCCCCTAGCGGGAGGGCCTACGAGCAGTACTTC
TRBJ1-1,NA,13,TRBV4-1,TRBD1,CASSDQGANEAFF,TGCGCCAGCAGCGACCAGGGGGCAAATGAAGCTTTCTTT
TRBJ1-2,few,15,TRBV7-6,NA,CASSPTQTAYYGYTF,TGTGCCAGCAGCCCGACCCAGACAGCATACTATGGCTACACCTTC
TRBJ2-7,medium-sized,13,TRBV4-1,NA,CASRDQSSYEQYF,TGCGCCAGCAGGGACCAGAGCTCCTACGAGCAGTACTTC
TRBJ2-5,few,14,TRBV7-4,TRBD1,CASSLWGTEETQYF,TGTGCCAGCAGCTTATGGGGGACAGAAGAGACCCAGTACTTC